This entry describes one TCR beta chain. Germline V lookup: CDR1 SGDLS, CDR2 YYNGEE. The CDR3 totals 15 residues. V shed 3 bases and J 9 bases; nucleotides not matched to a gene: 7. Assay: immunoSEQ multiplex PCR; the TCRdb copy retains only in-frame clones and omits some. The sample shows 150,000 to 200,000 clones, about 88% of them seen only once. These data originate in a study of blood T cell repertoires in COVID-19. The chain carries TRBV9 and TRBJ2-1; TRBD2 matches at 12 bases. This TCR was recovered from a human donor in a cohort sampled during active COVID-19. The sequenced material came from peripheral blood. The CDR3 coding sequence is TGTGCCAGCAGCGGTTTTCTAGCGGGAGGGGGTGAGCAGTTCTTC. Protein: CASSGFLAGGGEQFF.